This T cell receptor beta chain was identified during a study of T cells expressing NK-cell markers. Study-level results: What remained unclear was the HCMV specificity of expanded NKG2C+ T cell clones. There were four donors in whom these clonotypes also led the CD3+CD56-NKG2C+ fraction.

In the case of this clonotype: What it binds is not known.

TCRdb derives one entry per CDR3 protein from the 5' RACE reads, leaving out DNA. Its listing shows 150,000 to 200,000 distinct CDR3 sequences. The V gene's germline CDR1 is SNHLY and CDR2 FYNNEI. The CDR3 contains 13 residues. The sequenced material came from blood T cells: a sorted CD56 or NKG2C T cell subset, CD4+ or CD8+ T cells, or bulk PBMC T cells (not recorded which). The sequence was collected from a woman aged 18 to 69 in good health. This sequence joins TRBV2 and TRBJ1-1. CDR3 loop: CANSYTTNTEAFF.